These 10 T cell receptor beta chains were sequenced from one sample in a study of CD8 T cells in Susac syndrome. With random hexamers, about 0.5 to 1 ug RNA was reverse transcribed. Using its own MiXCR run on the immunoSEQ multiplex PCR reads, TCRdb lists one record per CDR3 protein. The sample records some 260,000 distinct CDR3 sequences, around 93% being singletons. Sequenced: CD4+ T cells from PBMCs. Every receptor here comes from a human donor with multiple sclerosis.

The chain couples TRBV11-2 to TRBJ1-4, with TRBD1 identical over 7 bases. Germline assignment: CDR1 SGHAT and CDR2 FQNNGV. Unmatched junction bases numbered 2, after V lost 8 bases and J lost 2 bases. The CDR3 sequence is 13 residues long. CDR3 amino acids: CASRDSTNEKLFF. For the CDR3, the DNA is TGTGCCAGCCGGGACAGTACTAATGAAAAACTGTTTTTT.

The chain recombines TRBV30 with TRBJ2-3; D is uncertain. Per germline, CDR1 GTSNPN and CDR2 SVGIG (reference sequence). CDR3 size: 12 residues. Trimming took off 4 bases at V and 6 bases at J, with 11 bases between the two ends. CDR3 region: CAWTRAGDTQYF. CDR3 DNA sequence: TGTGCCTGGACTAGAGCCGGCGATACGCAGTATTTT.

This chain uses TRBV29-1 with TRBJ1-2; possible D gene TRBD1, 5 bases. The V end lost 7 bases, the J end lost 4 bases, and 16 bases lay between the germline ends. CDR1 SQVTM and CDR2 ANQGSEA come from the germline V gene. This CDR3 contains 13 residues. CDR3: CSAGGGGAYGYTF. In DNA, the CDR3 is TGCAGCGCTGGAGGTGGAGGGGCCTATGGCTACACCTTC.

J is TRBJ2-5 and V is TRBV5-1; D possibly corresponds to TRBD2 (5 bases). Germline-derived CDR1 and CDR2 are SGHRS and YFSETQ. The CDR3 runs 14 residues. Trimming cost V 4 bases and J 1 base, with 11 bases left between them. The DNA for the CDR3 is TGCGCCAGCAGCGCCAGTAGCGCCCAAGAGACCCAGTACTTC. Its translation: CASSASSAQETQYF.

The CDR3 spells CASGGLSYEQYF. In DNA, the CDR3 is TGTGCCAGCGGGGGGCTTTCCTACGAGCAGTACTTC. The gene calls are TRBV2 and TRBJ2-7, with D perhaps being TRBD1 or TRBD2 (6 bases each). This CDR3 has 12 amino acids. V was cut by 8 bases and J by 1 base, with 9 bases left in between. Germline-derived CDR1 and CDR2 are SNHLY and FYNNEI.

The chain uses TRBV11-2 and TRBJ2-2; D is perhaps TRBD1 or TRBD2 (5 bases each). Between the trimmed V and J ends, which lost 5 bases and 7 bases, there was a span of 14 bases. The CDR3 runs to 14 residues. The germline CDR1 and CDR2 sequences are SGHAT and FQNNGV. CDR3 bases: TGTGCCAGCAGCAGGGGACCGTCGGGCGGGGAGCTGTTTTTT. Encoded protein: CASSRGPSGGELFF.

V is TRBV29-1 and J is TRBJ2-3; D not certain. Deletions cut 1 base from V and 0 bases from J, with 11 bases between. From germline, CDR1 is SQVTM and CDR2 ANQGSEA. The CDR3 loop spans 15 amino acids. The CDR3 DNA is TGCAGCGTTGAAGGGGCGATTCCCAGCACAGATACGCAGTATTTT. Its translation: CSVEGAIPSTDTQYF.

The chain has TRBV12-3 or TRBV12-4 and TRBJ1-2; TRBD1 matches at 7 bases. Unmatched junction bases numbered 12, after V lost 5 bases and J lost 3 bases. CDR3 length: 16 amino acids. Here the CDR3 reads CASSGSGTERYYGYTF. As DNA, the CDR3 is TGTGCCAGCAGTGGCTCCGGGACAGAAAGATACTATGGCTACACCTTC.

The genes are TRBV7-8 and TRBJ2-4, with 9 bases aligning to TRBD2. The V gene end was trimmed by 5 bases and the J gene end by 5 bases; junction bases not matched to a gene: 16. The CDR3 has 18 residues. From germline, CDR1 is SGHVS and CDR2 FQNEAQ. The chain's CDR3 is CASSPQRWREGSENIQYF. CDR3 coding DNA: TGTGCCAGCAGCCCCCAACGTTGGCGGGAGGGCTCTGAAAACATTCAGTACTTC.

The genes are TRBV28 and TRBJ2-4; no firm D call. Germline V lookup: CDR1 MDHEN, CDR2 SYDVKM. V was clipped by 6 bases and J by 0 bases, with 9 bases between them. The CDR3 covers 14 residues. This chain's CDR3 is CASSSYIAKNIQYF. The CDR3 DNA reads as TGTGCCAGCAGCTCCTATATAGCCAAAAACATTCAGTACTTC.